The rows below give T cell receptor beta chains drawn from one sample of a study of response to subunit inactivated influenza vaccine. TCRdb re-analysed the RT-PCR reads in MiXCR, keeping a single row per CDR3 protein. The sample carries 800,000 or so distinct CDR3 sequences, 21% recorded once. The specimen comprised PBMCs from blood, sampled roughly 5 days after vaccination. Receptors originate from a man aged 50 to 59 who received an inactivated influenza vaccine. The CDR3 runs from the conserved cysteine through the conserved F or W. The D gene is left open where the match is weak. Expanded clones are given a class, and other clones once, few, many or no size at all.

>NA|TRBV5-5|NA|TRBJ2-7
CASIEHGAYEQYF
TGTGCCAGCATCGAGCACGGAGCCTACGAGCAGTACTTC
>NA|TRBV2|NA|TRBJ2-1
CASSVGLVEQFF
TGTGCCAGCAGTGTAGGGCTAGTAGAGCAGTTCTTC
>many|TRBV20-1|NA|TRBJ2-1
CSARLADYIEQFF
TGCAGTGCTAGATTAGCTGACTATATTGAGCAGTTCTTC
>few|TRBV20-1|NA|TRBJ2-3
CSASPRADTQYF
TGCAGTGCGAGCCCCCGTGCCGATACGCAGTATTTT
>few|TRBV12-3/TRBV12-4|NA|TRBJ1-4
CASRGQFSTNEKLFF
TGTGCCAGCAGAGGACAGTTTTCAACTAATGAAAAACTGTTTTTT
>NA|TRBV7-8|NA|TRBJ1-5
CASSPGYRNQPQHF
TGTGCCAGCAGCCCCGGGTATCGCAATCAGCCCCAGCATTTT
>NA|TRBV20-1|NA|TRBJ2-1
CSAREPDITSSSYNEQFF
TGCAGTGCTAGAGAGCCGGACATCACCTCAAGCTCCTACAATGAGCAGTTCTTC
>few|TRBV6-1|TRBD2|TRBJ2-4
CASSRGGGVAKNIQYF
TGTGCCAGCAGTCGCGGGGGGGGTGTCGCCAAAAACATTCAGTACTTC
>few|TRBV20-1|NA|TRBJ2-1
CSARVGSGYYNEQFF
TGCAGTGCTAGAGTTGGTAGCGGTTATTACAATGAGCAGTTCTTC
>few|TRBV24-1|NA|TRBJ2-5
CATSDHLTYQETQYF
TGTGCCACCAGTGACCACTTGACCTACCAAGAGACCCAGTACTTC
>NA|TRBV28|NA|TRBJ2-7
CASSLRPVSYEQYF
TGTGCCAGCAGTTTACGTCCTGTCTCCTACGAGCAGTACTTC
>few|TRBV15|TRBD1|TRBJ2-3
CATSSQGPLDTQYF
TGTGCCACCAGCTCACAGGGGCCCCTCGATACGCAGTATTTT
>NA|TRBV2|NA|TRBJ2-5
CASSASGGNQETQYF
TGTGCCAGCAGTGCAAGCGGAGGGAACCAAGAGACCCAGTACTTC
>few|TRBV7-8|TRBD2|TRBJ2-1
CASSKGAAGGNEQFF
TGTGCCAGCAGCAAAGGGGCAGCGGGAGGGAATGAGCAGTTCTTC
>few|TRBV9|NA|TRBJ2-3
CASSAGILTDTQYF
TGTGCCAGCAGCGCCGGGATCCTCACAGATACGCAGTATTTT
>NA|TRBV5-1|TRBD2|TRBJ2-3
CASSGLAGGESTDTQYF
TGCGCCAGCAGTGGACTAGCGGGAGGCGAAAGCACAGATACGCAGTATTTT
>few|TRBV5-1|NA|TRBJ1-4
CASSTLPGHTEKLFF
TGCGCCAGCAGCACCCTACCGGGACATACCGAAAAACTGTTTTTT
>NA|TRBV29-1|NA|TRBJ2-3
CSVESGWRTDTQYF
TGCAGCGTTGAGTCTGGATGGCGGACAGATACGCAGTATTTT
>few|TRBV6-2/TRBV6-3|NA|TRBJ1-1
CASRSQGLTEAFF
TGTGCCAGCAGGTCCCAGGGACTCACTGAAGCTTTCTTT
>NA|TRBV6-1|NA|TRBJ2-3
CTSRATGTLGTDTQYF
TGTACCAGCAGGGCTACAGGGACCCTAGGGACAGATACGCAGTATTTT
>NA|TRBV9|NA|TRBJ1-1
CASSAFQGRTEAFF
TGTGCCAGCAGCGCCTTTCAAGGGAGAACTGAAGCTTTCTTT
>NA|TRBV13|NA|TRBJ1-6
CASSLRGLTNSPLHF
TGTGCCAGCAGCTTACGGGGCCTTACTAATTCACCCCTCCACTTT
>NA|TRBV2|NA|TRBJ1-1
CASSPLIWDTEAFF
TGTGCCAGCAGCCCCTTGATCTGGGACACTGAAGCTTTCTTT
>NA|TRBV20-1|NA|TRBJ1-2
CSEVQGNYGYTF
TGCAGTGAAGTGCAGGGGAACTATGGCTACACCTTC
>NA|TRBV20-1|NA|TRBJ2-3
CSVSGGASTDTQYF
TGCAGTGTCAGCGGAGGTGCAAGCACAGATACGCAGTATTTT
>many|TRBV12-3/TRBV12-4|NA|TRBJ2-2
CASSLVGFGTGELFF
TGTGCCAGCAGTTTGGTCGGTTTTGGCACCGGGGAGCTGTTTTTT
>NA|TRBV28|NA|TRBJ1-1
CASSLAATEAFF
TGTGCCAGCAGTTTAGCGGCCACTGAAGCTTTCTTT
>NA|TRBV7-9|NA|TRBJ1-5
CASSSGRVPQPQHF
TGTGCCAGCAGCTCGGGACGGGTTCCTCAGCCCCAGCATTTT
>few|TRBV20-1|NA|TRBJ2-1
CSAPVRGGEQFF
TGCAGTGCTCCCGTGAGGGGCGGCGAGCAGTTCTTC
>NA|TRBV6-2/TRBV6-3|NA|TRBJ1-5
CASSWALNQPQHF
TGTGCCAGCAGTTGGGCACTCAATCAGCCCCAGCATTTT
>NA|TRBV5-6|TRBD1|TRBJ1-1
CASSVGTGGAFRAFF
TGTGCCAGCAGCGTCGGGACAGGGGGCGCTTTCAGAGCTTTCTTT
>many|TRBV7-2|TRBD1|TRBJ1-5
CASSLTGGDQPQHF
TGTGCCAGCAGCTTGACAGGGGGAGATCAGCCCCAGCATTTT
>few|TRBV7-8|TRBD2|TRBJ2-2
CASSQSGGNTGELFF
TGTGCCAGCAGCCAGAGCGGGGGGAACACCGGGGAGCTGTTTTTT
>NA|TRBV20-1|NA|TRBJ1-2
CSARDHRGPQGYTF
TGCAGTGCTAGAGATCATCGGGGCCCCCAGGGCTACACCTTC
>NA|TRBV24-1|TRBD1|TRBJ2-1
CATSDPRTGGNNEQFF
TGTGCCACCAGTGATCCCCGGACAGGGGGGAACAATGAGCAGTTCTTC
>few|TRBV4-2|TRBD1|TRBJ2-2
CASSPIGGQGGSGELFF
TGTGCCAGCAGCCCGATAGGGGGACAGGGTGGTTCCGGGGAGCTGTTTTTT
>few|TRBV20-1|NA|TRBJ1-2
CSASILGPWGGYTF
TGCAGTGCTAGTATCCTAGGTCCGTGGGGCGGCTACACCTTC
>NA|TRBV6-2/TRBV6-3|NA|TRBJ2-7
CASSYATIGLYEQYF
TGTGCCAGCAGTTACGCGACCATCGGGCTCTACGAGCAGTACTTC
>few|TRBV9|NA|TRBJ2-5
CASSANRDIDETQYF
TGTGCCAGCAGCGCGAACCGGGACATCGACGAGACCCAGTACTTC
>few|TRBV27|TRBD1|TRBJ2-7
CASSTWTGGHEQYF
TGTGCCAGCAGTACATGGACAGGGGGGCACGAGCAGTACTTC
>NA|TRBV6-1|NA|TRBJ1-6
CASSEPPRTRNSPLHF
TGTGCCAGCAGTGAACCCCCACGGACCCGGAATTCACCCCTCCACTTT
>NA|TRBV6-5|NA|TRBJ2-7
CASSYSQTPYEQYF
TGTGCCAGCAGTTACTCGCAGACCCCCTACGAGCAGTACTTC
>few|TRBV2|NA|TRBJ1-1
CAGGRQNTEAFF
TGTGCCGGTGGGAGGCAGAACACTGAAGCTTTCTTT
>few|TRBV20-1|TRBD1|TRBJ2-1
CSAGQGSNEQFF
TGCAGTGCTGGACAGGGAAGCAATGAGCAGTTCTTC
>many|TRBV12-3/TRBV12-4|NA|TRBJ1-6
CASRDSNNSPLHF
TGTGCCAGCAGGGACAGCAATAATTCACCCCTCCACTTT
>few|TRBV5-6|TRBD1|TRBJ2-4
CASSLTGENIQYF
TGTGCCAGCAGCTTGACAGGGGAGAACATTCAGTACTTC
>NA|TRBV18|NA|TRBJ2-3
CASSPTQIDTQYF
TGTGCCAGCTCACCAACCCAGATAGATACGCAGTATTTT
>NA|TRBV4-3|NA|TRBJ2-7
CASSQDFQGAYEQYF
TGCGCCAGCAGCCAAGATTTTCAGGGAGCTTACGAGCAGTACTTC
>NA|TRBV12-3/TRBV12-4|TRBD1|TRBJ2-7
CASSLTQGGEQYF
TGTGCCAGCAGTTTAACACAGGGGGGCGAGCAGTACTTC
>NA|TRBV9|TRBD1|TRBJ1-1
CASSVEGDSWNTEAFF
TGTGCCAGCAGCGTAGAGGGGGACAGTTGGAACACTGAAGCTTTCTTT
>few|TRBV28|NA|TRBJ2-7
CASSLWEEEQYF
TGTGCCAGCAGTTTATGGGAGGAGGAGCAGTACTTC
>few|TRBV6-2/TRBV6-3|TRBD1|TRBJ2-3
CASSRGGSDTQYF
TGTGCCAGCAGTCGAGGGGGCTCAGATACGCAGTATTTT
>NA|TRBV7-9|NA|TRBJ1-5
CASSLVAGEVNQPQHF
TGTGCCAGCAGCTTAGTTGCAGGGGAGGTTAATCAGCCCCAGCATTTT
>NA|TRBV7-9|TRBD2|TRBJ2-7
CASSYEPSGLNEQYF
TGTGCCAGCAGCTATGAACCTAGCGGGTTGAACGAGCAGTACTTC